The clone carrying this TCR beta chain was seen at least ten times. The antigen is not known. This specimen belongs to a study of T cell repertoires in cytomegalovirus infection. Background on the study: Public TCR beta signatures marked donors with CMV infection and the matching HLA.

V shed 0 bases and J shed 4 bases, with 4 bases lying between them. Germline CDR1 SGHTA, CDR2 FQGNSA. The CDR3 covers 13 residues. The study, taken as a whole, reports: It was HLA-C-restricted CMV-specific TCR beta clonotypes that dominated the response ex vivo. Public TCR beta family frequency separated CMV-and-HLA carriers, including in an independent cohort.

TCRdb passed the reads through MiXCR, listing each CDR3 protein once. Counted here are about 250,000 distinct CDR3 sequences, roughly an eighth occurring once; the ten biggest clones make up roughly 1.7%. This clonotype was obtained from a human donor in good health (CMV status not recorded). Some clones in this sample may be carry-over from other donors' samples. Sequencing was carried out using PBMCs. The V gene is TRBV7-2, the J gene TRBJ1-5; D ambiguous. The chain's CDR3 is CASSLARNQPQHF. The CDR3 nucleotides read TGTGCCAGCAGCTTAGCGAGGAATCAGCCCCAGCATTTT.